These 13 T cell receptor beta chains were all obtained from the same sample, sequenced in a study of tumor-infiltrating lymphocytes in primary liver carcinoma (dated by TCRdb to the late 2010s). Sequencing used an Illumina HiSeq 2500. Starting from around 520 ng total RNA, TCRbeta-specific cDNA was produced by reverse transcription with a constant-region primer and ProtoScript II reverse transcriptase. The TCRbeta libraries were prepared through three rounds of nested multiplex PCR following a slightly modified ARM-PCR procedure. Multiplex TRBV1-TRBV30 forward primers and a Cbeta reverse primer were used in the first two PCR rounds, each of which was run for around 9 cycles. Through fastp at Q25 and MiXCR, TCRdb rebuilt clones from the public reads, retaining in-frame beta chains. Here each entry gathers all rows of one CDR3 protein and keeps the most common genes and DNA. This sample lists 95,000 to 150,000 distinct CDR3 sequences; approximately 71% were detected once. The top ten constitute over 8% of the sample.

Without any cell sorting, total RNA and DNA were extracted together from about 20-30 mg of bulk tissue using the AllPrep DNA/RNA mini kit. What was sequenced was tumor-adjacent normal liver tissue. Source of these receptors: a woman aged 60-75 years with primary liver carcinoma and hepatitis B virus infection.

Concerning this clonotype itself: This may come from a read error, since a much larger clone is one base off. The CDR3 loop reads CASSLTVRVEQFF. Here the CDR3 DNA reads TGTGCCAGCAGCTTAACGGTTAGGGTTGAGCAGTTCTTC. J is TRBJ2-1 and V is TRBV7-3; no firm D call. This CDR3 region has 13 residues. Trimming left V 0 bases short and J 9 bases short, with 9 bases between. Germline V gene sequence: CDR1 SGHTA, CDR2 FQGTGA.

This clonotype showed up just once. This rearrangement joins TRBV5-6 to TRBJ2-3; D unclear. Between the trimmed V and J ends, which lost 1 base and 4 bases, there was a span of 7 bases. Germline V gene data show CDR1 as SGHDT and CDR2 as YYEEEE. The CDR3 covers 13 residues. The CDR3 DNA is TGTGCCAGCAGCTTGTTAGGCGCAGATACGCAGTATTTT. Encoded protein: CASSLLGADTQYF.

On this clonotype itself: One end of the junction varies from germline; a read error may be responsible. The V gene is TRBV6-5, the J gene TRBJ2-3, with a tentative D call TRBD2 (5 bases). Germline V gene data show CDR1 as MNHEY and CDR2 as SVGAGI. This CDR3 region has 15 residues. The CDR3 DNA follows: TGTGCCAGCAGTTACGGGAGCGTCAGCACAGATACGCAGTGTTTT. It encodes CASSYGSVSTDTQCF.

A word on this clonotype: The junction differs from germline at one of its ends, possibly a read error. V usage is TRBV6-1 and J usage is TRBJ2-1; D is uncertain. This CDR3 region has 15 residues. From germline, CDR1 is MNHNS and CDR2 SASEGT. CDR3 amino acids: CTSSAFSSSYNEQFF. The CDR3 bases are TGTACCAGCAGTGCCTTTAGCAGCTCCTACAATGAGCAGTTCTTC.

With regard to this clonotype: Given a much more abundant clone one base away, this may be a read error. The chain recombines TRBV5-1 with TRBJ2-1; D is possibly TRBD2 (6 bases). This CDR3 is 15 amino acids long. Per the germline V gene, CDR1 is SGHRS and CDR2 is YFSETQ. V lost 1 base, J lost 0 bases, and 8 bases lay in between. The CDR3 DNA reads TGCGCCAGCAGCTTGCTAGCGAACTCCTACAATGAGCAGTTCTTC. Translated, it gives CASSLLANSYNEQFF. The variable domain in full, with the rest retrieved from reference TRBV5-1 and TRBJ2-1, is KAGVTQTPRYLIKTRGQQVTLSCSPISGHRSVSWYQQTPGQGLQFLFEYFSETQRNKGNFPGRFSGRQFSNSRSEMNVSTLELGDSALYLCASSLLANSYNEQFFGPGTRLTVL.

This clonotype was counted only a few times. This may stem from a read error, because a much larger clone lies one nucleotide away. The genes are TRBV6-2 or TRBV6-3 and TRBJ2-2, with D unresolved. The length of the CDR3 is 12 residues. Between the trimmed V and J ends, which lost 2 bases and 4 bases, there was a span of 2 bases. From germline, CDR1 is MNHEY and CDR2 SVGEGT. CDR3 protein: CASSYLTGELFF. For the CDR3, the DNA is TGTGCCAGCAGTTACCTCACCGGGGAGCTGTTTTTT.

Of note for this clonotype: Given a much more abundant clone one base away, this may be a read error. The chain combines TRBV30 with TRBJ1-2; possibly TRBD1 for D (5 bases). The V end was cut by 3 bases, the J end by 9 bases, with 17 bases between. This CDR3 has 13 residues. CDR1 GTSNPN and CDR2 SVGIG come from the germline V gene (reference sequence). CDR3 amino acids: CAWRDGASYSYTF. DNA of the CDR3: TGTGCCTGGAGGGATGGGGCATCTTATAGCTACACCTTC.

The rearrangement uses TRBV11-3 and TRBJ1-1, with D uncertain. The V gene's germline CDR1 is SGHNT and CDR2 YENEEA. This CDR3 has 13 amino acids. With 3 bases removed from V and 4 bases from J, the gap between germline ends came to 9 bases. The CDR3 here is CASSFTSSTEAFF. In DNA form, the CDR3 reads TGTGCCAGCAGCTTTACGAGTAGCACTGAAGCTTTCTTT.

This chain's CDR3 is CASSLQGETQYF. The DNA of the CDR3 is TGTGCCAGCAGCTTACAGGGAGAGACCCAGTACTTC. The rearrangement joins TRBV11-1 to TRBJ2-5; possible D gene TRBD1, 5 bases. Germline V gene data show CDR1 as SGHAT and CDR2 as FQDESV (reference sequence). There are 12 residues in the CDR3. Between the trimmed V and J ends, which lost 2 bases and 4 bases, there was a span of 5 bases.

The chain has TRBV11-2 and TRBJ2-7; no clear D gene. Germline assignment: CDR1 SGHAT and CDR2 FQNNGV. V was shortened by 1 base and J by 12 bases, with 19 bases between the two germline ends. The CDR3 is 14 residues long. CDR3 in amino acids: CASSLARRGYEWYF. CDR3 bases: TGTGCCAGCAGCTTAGCACGGAGAGGCTACGAGTGGTACTTC.

Details on this clonotype: Because it lacks the conserved phenylalanine or tryptophan at the end, this CDR3 is likely a read error. The rearrangement uses TRBV11-2 and TRBJ1-2; D possibly corresponds to TRBD1 (6 bases). CDR3 length: 14 amino acids. V was pared by 8 bases and J by 8 bases, with 21 bases between. The germline V gene encodes CDR1 SGHAT and CDR2 FQNNGV. CDR3 DNA sequence: TGTGCCAGCGGCCCTCAAAGGGGAGACAGGGGCTACACCTTG. Its translation is CASGPQRGDRGYTL.

This clonotype has more than one count but fewer than ten. A junction boundary mismatches the germline segment, possibly from a read error. The chain links TRBV6-6 to TRBJ1-6; D might be TRBD1 (6 bases). The CDR3 is made up of 16 amino acids. CDR1 and CDR2 from the germline V gene are MNHNY and SVGAGI (reference sequence). CDR3 nucleotide sequence: TGTGCCAGCAGTTCCCCCGGACAGTCCTATAATTCACCCCTCCATTTT. This gives the protein CASSSPGQSYNSPLHF.

Comment on this clonotype: As the CDR3 is not closed by the conserved phenylalanine or tryptophan, this likely results from a read error. The chain combines TRBV11-2 with TRBJ2-3; D ambiguous. The germline CDR1 and CDR2 sequences are SGHAT and FQNNGV. The CDR3 spans 15 residues. Here the CDR3 reads CAGSSFSTSTDTQYY. The CDR3 coding sequence is TGTGCCGGCAGCTCCTTCTCGACCAGTACAGATACGCAGTATTAT.